The entry below gives a single T cell receptor (beta chain) sequence along with its context. Its specificity is unknown. These data come from a study of Tregs in tolerant kidney transplant recipients. Study results and caveats: This study did not directly address biological reproducibility.

Profiling relied on immunoSEQ multiplex PCR, and the TCRdb table lists in-frame clones only, not all of them. The sample consists of over 60,000 clones, 84% of them appearing once. Unstimulated regulatory T cells (CD4+CD25+CD127-), CD4+CD25- non-regulatory cells, CD4 and CD8 cells were FACS-sorted from thawed PBMCs. Between the trimmed V and J ends, which lost 3 bases and 2 bases, there was a span of 10 bases. This CDR3 spans 14 amino acids. CDR1 is KGHSH and CDR2 is LQKENI in the germline V gene. The chain couples TRBV18 to TRBJ1-2; D gene uncertain. The sequencing sample was made of CD4+ T cells from blood. This clonotype was obtained from a human donor in good health. Here the CDR3 DNA reads TGTGCCAGCTCACCGTTACGCCCCAACTATGGCTACACCTTC. It is translated as CASSPLRPNYGYTF.